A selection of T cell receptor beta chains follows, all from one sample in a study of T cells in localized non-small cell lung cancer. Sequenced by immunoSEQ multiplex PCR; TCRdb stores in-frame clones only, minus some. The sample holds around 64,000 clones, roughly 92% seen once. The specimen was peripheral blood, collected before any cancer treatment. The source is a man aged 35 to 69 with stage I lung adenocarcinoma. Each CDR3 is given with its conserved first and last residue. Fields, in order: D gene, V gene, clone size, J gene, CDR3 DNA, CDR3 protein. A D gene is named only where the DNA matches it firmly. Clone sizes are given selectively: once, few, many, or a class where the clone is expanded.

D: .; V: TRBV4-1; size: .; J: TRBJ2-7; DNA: TGCGCCAGCGCCACAGCAAGCGGACCCACCTACGAGCAGTACTTC; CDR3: CASATASGPTYEQYF
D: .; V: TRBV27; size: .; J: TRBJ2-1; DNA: TGTGCCAGCAGTTTAGTGGACAGACTAGCTGTTGAGCAGTTCTTC; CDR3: CASSLVDRLAVEQFF
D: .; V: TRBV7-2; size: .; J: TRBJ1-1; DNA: TGTGCCAGCAGCCTATCCGGGGGGTGGAAGATCACTGAAGCTTTCTTT; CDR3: CASSLSGGWKITEAFF
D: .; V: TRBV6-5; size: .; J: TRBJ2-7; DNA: TGTGCCAGCAGTTACTCGAGGTTCTCCTACGAGCAGTACTTC; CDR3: CASSYSRFSYEQYF
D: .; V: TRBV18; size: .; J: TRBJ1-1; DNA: TGTGCCAGCTCACCTAATGTGATGAACACTGAAGCTTTCTTT; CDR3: CASSPNVMNTEAFF
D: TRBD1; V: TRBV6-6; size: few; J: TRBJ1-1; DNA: TGTGCCAGCAGTTACTCTGGGGGAGGGACAGGAGCTTTCTTT; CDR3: CASSYSGGGTGAFF
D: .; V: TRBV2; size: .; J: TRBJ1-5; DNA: TGTGCCAGCAGTGGACAGAACAATCAGCCCCAGCATTTT; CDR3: CASSGQNNQPQHF
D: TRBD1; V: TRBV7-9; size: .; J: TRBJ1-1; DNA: TGTGCCAGCAGCATTACAGGGGGGAACACTGAAGCTTTCTTT; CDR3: CASSITGGNTEAFF
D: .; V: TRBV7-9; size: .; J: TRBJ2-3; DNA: TGTGCCAGCAGGGGCACAGATACGCAGTATTTT; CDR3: CASRGTDTQYF
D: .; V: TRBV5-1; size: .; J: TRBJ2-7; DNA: TGCGCCAGCAGCCCCAATAGCGTGAGCTCCTACGAGCAGTACTTC; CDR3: CASSPNSVSSYEQYF
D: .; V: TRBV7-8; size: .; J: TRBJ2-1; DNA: TGTGCCAGCAGGGAAGATCGACAGGCCTTTTACAATGAGCAGTTCTTC; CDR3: CASREDRQAFYNEQFF
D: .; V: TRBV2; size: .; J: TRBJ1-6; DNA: TGTGCCAGCAACGGGGAGGGTTCACCCCTCCACTTT; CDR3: CASNGEGSPLHF
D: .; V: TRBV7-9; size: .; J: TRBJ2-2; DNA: TGTGCCAGCAGCCCGAAAGGGGACACCGGGGAGCTGTTTTTT; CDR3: CASSPKGDTGELFF
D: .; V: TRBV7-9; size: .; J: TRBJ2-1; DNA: TGTGCCAGCAGCTTAACTTCCCCCGGCGACAATGAGCAGTTCTTC; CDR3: CASSLTSPGDNEQFF
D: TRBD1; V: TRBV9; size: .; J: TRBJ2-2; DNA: TGTGCCAGCAGCGGGGGACAGGGGCTTCACACCGGGGAGCTGTTTTTT; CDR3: CASSGGQGLHTGELFF
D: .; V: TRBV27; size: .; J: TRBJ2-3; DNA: TGTGCCAGCAACTCCCCCGGGGAGGATACGCAGTATTTT; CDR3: CASNSPGEDTQYF
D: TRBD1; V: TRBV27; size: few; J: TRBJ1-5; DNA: TGTGCCAGCAGTCCCCGGACAGGGGGCGGCGGTCAGCCCCAGCATTTT; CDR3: CASSPRTGGGGQPQHF
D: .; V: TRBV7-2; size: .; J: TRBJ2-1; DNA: TGTGCCAGCAGCTTATCACAGGGCGGAAATGAGCAGTTCTTC; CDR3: CASSLSQGGNEQFF
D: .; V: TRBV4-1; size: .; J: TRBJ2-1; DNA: TGCGCCAGCAGCCAAGATCCCTCACTCAATGAGCAGTTCTTC; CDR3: CASSQDPSLNEQFF
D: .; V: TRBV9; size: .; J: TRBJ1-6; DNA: TGTGCCAGCAGCGCAAACCCAGGGACTGATAATTCACCCCTCCACTTT; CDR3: CASSANPGTDNSPLHF
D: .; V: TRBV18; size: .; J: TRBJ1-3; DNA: TGTGCCAGCTCACCAGGGGGCACTGGAAACACCATATATTTT; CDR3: CASSPGGTGNTIYF
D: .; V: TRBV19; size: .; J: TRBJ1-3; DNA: TGTGCCAGTAGTCCACCGGGACGGAACTCTGGAAACACCATATATTTT; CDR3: CASSPPGRNSGNTIYF
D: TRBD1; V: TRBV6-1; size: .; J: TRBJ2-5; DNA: TGTGCCAGCAGTGAACAGGGGGCGATGGAGACCCAGTACTTC; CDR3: CASSEQGAMETQYF
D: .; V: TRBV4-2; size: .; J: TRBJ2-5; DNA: TGTGCCAGCAGCCAAGATGGAGGCTTCCAAGAGACCCAGTACTTC; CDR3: CASSQDGGFQETQYF
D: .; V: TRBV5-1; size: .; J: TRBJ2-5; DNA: TGCGCCAGCAGCCCGGGGGCGGGAGCTTGGGAGACCCAGTACTTC; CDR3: CASSPGAGAWETQYF
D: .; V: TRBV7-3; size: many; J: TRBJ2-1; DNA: TGTGCCAGCAGCCCGGAAGGGATCAATGAGCAGTTCTTC; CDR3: CASSPEGINEQFF
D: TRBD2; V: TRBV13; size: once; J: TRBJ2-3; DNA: TGTGCCAGCAGCACGGGACTAGCGGGAGGGACTAGCACAGATACGCAGTATTTT; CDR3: CASSTGLAGGTSTDTQYF
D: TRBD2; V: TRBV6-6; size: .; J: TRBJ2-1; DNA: TGTGCCAGCAGTTACTTGCGACTAGCGGGAGGCCCCCTCCTCTTC; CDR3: CASSYLRLAGGPLLF
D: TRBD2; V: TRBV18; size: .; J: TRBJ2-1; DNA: TGTGCCAGCTCATCGGAAGCGGGAGCTAGGGATGAGCAGTTCTTC; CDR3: CASSSEAGARDEQFF
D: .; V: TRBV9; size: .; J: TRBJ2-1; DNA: TGTGCCAGCAGCGGCACAAGCTCCTACAATGAGCAGTTCTTC; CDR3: CASSGTSSYNEQFF
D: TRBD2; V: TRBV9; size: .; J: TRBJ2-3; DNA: TGTGCCAGCAGCGTAGGGACTAGCGGGGGTGCAGATACGCAGTATTTT; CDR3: CASSVGTSGGADTQYF
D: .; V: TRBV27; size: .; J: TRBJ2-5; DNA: TGTGCCAGCAGCCCCCCGGGGGGTGGGGGGCGGTTGACCCAGTACTTC; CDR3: CASSPPGGGGRLTQYF
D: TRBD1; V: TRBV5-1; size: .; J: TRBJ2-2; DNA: TGCGCCAGCAGCTCCTCCGGGACAGCGAACCGGAACACCGGGGAGCTGTTTTTT; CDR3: CASSSSGTANRNTGELFF
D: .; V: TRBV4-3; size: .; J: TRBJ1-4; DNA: TGCGCCAGCAGCCAAGGACAGGCGACAAATGAAAAACTGTTTTTT; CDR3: CASSQGQATNEKLFF
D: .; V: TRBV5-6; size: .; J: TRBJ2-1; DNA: TGTGCCAGCAGCTTGGCTGTGCGGGATGCGCAGTTCTTC; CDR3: CASSLAVRDAQFF
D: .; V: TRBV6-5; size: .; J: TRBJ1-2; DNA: TGTGCCAGCAGTCCCGCAGCTAACTATGGCTACACCTTC; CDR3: CASSPAANYGYTF
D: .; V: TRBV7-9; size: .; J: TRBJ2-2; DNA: TGTGCCAGCAGCTTCACGGGGGCCGGGGAGCTGTTTTTT; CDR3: CASSFTGAGELFF
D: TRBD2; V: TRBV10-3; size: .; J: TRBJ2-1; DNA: TGTGCCATCAGTGAGTCGGGCAGCGGGGGTACCCTTGGTAGTGAGCAGTTCTTC; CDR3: CAISESGSGGTLGSEQFF
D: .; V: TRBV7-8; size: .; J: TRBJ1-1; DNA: TGTGCCAGCAGCTTAGCGGTTAGCCTGAACACTGAAGCTTTCTTT; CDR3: CASSLAVSLNTEAFF
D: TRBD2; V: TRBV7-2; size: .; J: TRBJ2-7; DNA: TGTGCCAGCAGCTTAGTAAGCGGGGATCCCTACGAGCAGTACTTC; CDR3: CASSLVSGDPYEQYF
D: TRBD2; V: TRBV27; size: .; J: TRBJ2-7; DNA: TGTGCCAGCAGTTTAGACGGGAGGATCGGGGACGAGCAGTACTTC; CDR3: CASSLDGRIGDEQYF
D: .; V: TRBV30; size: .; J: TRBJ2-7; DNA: TGTGCCTGGAGTATGACCGGGACCTACGAGCAGTACTTC; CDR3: CAWSMTGTYEQYF
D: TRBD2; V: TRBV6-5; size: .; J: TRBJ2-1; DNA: TGTGCCAGCAGTTTTGCGGGAGGGAGCAATGAGCAGTTCTTC; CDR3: CASSFAGGSNEQFF
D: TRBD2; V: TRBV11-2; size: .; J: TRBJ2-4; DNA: TGTGCCAGCAGCTTGGGCGGGAGGGGAAACATTCAGTACTTC; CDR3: CASSLGGRGNIQYF
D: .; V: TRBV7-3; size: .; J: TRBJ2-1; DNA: TGTGCCAGCAGTTTATCCGGGCTCGGCAGCAATGAGCAGTTCTTC; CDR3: CASSLSGLGSNEQFF
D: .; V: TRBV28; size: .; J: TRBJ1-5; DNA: TGTGCCAGCAGGGACAATCAGCCCCAGCATTTT; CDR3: CASRDNQPQHF
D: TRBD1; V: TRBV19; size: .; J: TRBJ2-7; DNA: TGTGCCAGTAGTACCGGGACAGGGAGTTGGGAGCAGTACTTC; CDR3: CASSTGTGSWEQYF
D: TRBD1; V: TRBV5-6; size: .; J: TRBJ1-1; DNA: TGTGCCAGCAGCGTGGACAGGGTGTGGACTGAAGCTTTCTTT; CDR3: CASSVDRVWTEAFF
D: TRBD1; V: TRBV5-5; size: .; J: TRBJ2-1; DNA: TGTGCCAGCAGCCAGGACAGGGCATACAATGAGCAGTTCTTC; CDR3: CASSQDRAYNEQFF
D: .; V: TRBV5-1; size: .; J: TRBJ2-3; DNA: TGCGCCAGCAGCTTGGAGGTAGCGAGAACGGCAGATACGCAGTATTTT; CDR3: CASSLEVARTADTQYF
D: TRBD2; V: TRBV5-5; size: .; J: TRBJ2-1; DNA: TGTGCCAGCAGCATGGATTTAGCGGGAGGGCCGGTTGAGCAGTTCTTC; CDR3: CASSMDLAGGPVEQFF
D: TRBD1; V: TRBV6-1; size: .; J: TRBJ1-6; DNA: TGTGCCAGCAGTTTGACAGGGGGGAATAAACCCCTCCACTTT; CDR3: CASSLTGGNKPLHF
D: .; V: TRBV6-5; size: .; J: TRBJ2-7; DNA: TGTGCCAGCAGTTTGCCAGGCTTCTACGAGCAGTACTTC; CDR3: CASSLPGFYEQYF